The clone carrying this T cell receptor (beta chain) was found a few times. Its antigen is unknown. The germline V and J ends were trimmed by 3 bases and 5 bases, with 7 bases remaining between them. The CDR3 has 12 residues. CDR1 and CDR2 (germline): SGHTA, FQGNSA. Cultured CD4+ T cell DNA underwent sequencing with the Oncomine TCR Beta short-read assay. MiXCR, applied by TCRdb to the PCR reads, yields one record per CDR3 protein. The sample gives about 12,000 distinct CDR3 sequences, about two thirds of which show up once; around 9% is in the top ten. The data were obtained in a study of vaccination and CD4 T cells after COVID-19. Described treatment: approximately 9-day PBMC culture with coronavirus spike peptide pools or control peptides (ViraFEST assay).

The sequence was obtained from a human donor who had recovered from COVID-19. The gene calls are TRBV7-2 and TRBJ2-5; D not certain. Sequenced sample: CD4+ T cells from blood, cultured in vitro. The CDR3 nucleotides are TGTGCCAGCAGCTTCGCACGCGAGACCCAGTACTTC. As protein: CASSFARETQYF.